This record looks at one T cell receptor beta chain sequence and its context. Its target is not known. The library targeted TCRbeta and was prepared with unique molecular identifiers. TCRdb reprocessed the PCR reads via MiXCR and lists one record per CDR3 protein. The sample includes more than 90,000 distinct CDR3 sequences, about 9.3% of them seen just once. These data come from a study of T-cell reconstitution after alpha-beta-depleted transplantation in children. Whole-study results and caveats: In patients about two months after transplant, alpha-beta T cells reportedly arose from several hundred expanded graft clones. T-cell counts and diversity were attributed mostly to newly produced T cells one year after transplant.

The CDR3 consists of 13 residues. Germline V CDR1 and CDR2: DFQATT, SNEGSKA (reference sequence). V gave up 6 bases and J gave up 3 bases; unmatched junction bases: 4. This material consisted of PBMCs, taken before TCRalphabeta/CD19-depleted stem cell transplant. V gene TRBV20-1 combines with J gene TRBJ2-1, with 8 bases lining up with TRBD2. The sequence was obtained from a boy aged 2 to 9 with acute lymphoblastic leukemia, due to receive a stem cell transplant. The CDR3 here is CSAATSDYNEQFF. CDR3 DNA sequence: TGCAGTGCCGCGACTAGCGACTACAATGAGCAGTTCTTC.